These 24 T cell receptor beta chains were sequenced from one sample in a study of blood T cell repertoires in COVID-19. Sequencing used immunoSEQ multiplex PCR; TCRdb keeps in-frame clones, though not all of them. The sample yields about 200,000 clones, nearly 90% seen once. Sequences were obtained from peripheral blood. The receptors shown here come from a man aged 50-60 years with acute or convalescent COVID-19.

This clone occurred once. J is TRBJ1-2 and V is TRBV4-2, with D unclear. The V end was cut by 4 bases, the J end by 3 bases, with 15 bases between. The CDR3 length is 15 residues. Germline values: CDR1 LGHNA, CDR2 YNFKEQ. For the CDR3, the DNA is TGTGCCAGCAGCCGTCACCGGGGTGAGGACTATGGCTACACCTTC. Residues: CASSRHRGEDYGYTF.

The count of this clone is one. V and J are TRBV9 and TRBJ2-3; tentatively, D is TRBD2 (6 bases). With 0 bases removed from V and 0 bases from J, the gap between germline ends came to 11 bases. The CDR3 spans 16 residues. Per germline, CDR1 SGDLS and CDR2 YYNGEE. The CDR3 is CASSVAGGASTDTQYF. CDR3 nucleotide sequence: TGTGCCAGCAGCGTAGCTGGCGGGGCCAGCACAGATACGCAGTATTTT. Drawing the rest from reference TRBV9 and TRBJ2-3, the complete variable domain is DSGVTQTPKHLITATGQRVTLRCSPRSGDLSVYWYQQSLDQGLQFLIQYYNGEERAKGNILERFSAQQFPDLHSELNLSSLELGDSALYFCASSVAGGASTDTQYFGPGTRLTVL.

The chain joins TRBV11-2 to TRBJ2-7; 15 nucleotides line up with TRBD2. There are 15 residues in the CDR3. The trim removed 6 bases at V and 7 bases at J, leaving 7 bases unmatched. Germline CDR1 and CDR2: SGHAT and FQNNGV. CDR3 nucleotides: TGTGCCAGCAGGCGGACTAGCGGGAGGGCGGGAGAGCAGTACTTC. As protein: CASRRTSGRAGEQYF. The full variable domain, in which reference TRBV11-2 and TRBJ2-7 provide the parts outside the CDR3, is EAGVAQSPRYKIIEKRQSVAFWCNPISGHATLYWYQQILGQGPKLLIQFQNNGVVDDSQLPKDRFSAERLKGVDSTLKIQPAKLEDSAVYLCASRRTSGRAGEQYFGPGTRLTVT.

V and J are TRBV5-1 and TRBJ2-3; D ambiguous. This CDR3 has 15 residues. V was pared by 0 bases and J by 0 bases, with 8 bases between. Germline CDR1 reads SGHRS; CDR2 reads YFSETQ. The CDR3 bases are TGCGCCAGCAGCTTGGCCTGGGCTAGCACAGATACGCAGTATTTT. This gives the protein CASSLAWASTDTQYF.

The chain carries TRBV15 and TRBJ1-6; no firm D call. The CDR3 is 15 amino acids. With 1 base removed from V and 8 bases from J, the gap between germline ends came to 12 bases. Germline V gene data show CDR1 as LNHNV and CDR2 as YYDKDF (reference sequence). CDR3: CATSRGGIKDSPLHF. CDR3 DNA: TGTGCCACCAGCAGAGGCGGGATAAAGGATTCACCCCTCCACTTT.

V gene TRBV19 combines with J gene TRBJ2-5; TRBD1 might be the D (5 bases). Per germline, CDR1 LNHDA and CDR2 SQIVND (reference sequence). The CDR3 is 14 amino acids. V lost 5 bases and J lost 3, with 13 bases in between. The CDR3 DNA follows: TGTGCCAGTAGTCATCAGGGAACCAAAGAGACCCAGTACTTC. Amino acids: CASSHQGTKETQYF.

The chain uses TRBV19 and TRBJ1-5; a possible D gene is TRBD1 (6 bases). V was clipped by 7 bases and J by 2 bases, with 15 bases between them. Germline values: CDR1 LNHDA, CDR2 SQIVND (reference sequence). The CDR3 totals 15 residues. CDR3 sequence: CASTRGGRGNQPQHF. The DNA of the CDR3 is TGTGCCAGTACCCGAGGGGGTAGGGGCAATCAGCCCCAGCATTTT. The variable domain in full, completed from reference TRBV19 and TRBJ1-5, reads DGGITQSPKYLFRKEGQNVTLSCEQNLNHDAMYWYRQDPGQGLRLIYYSQIVNDFQKGDIAEGYSVSREKKESFPLTVTSAQKNPTAFYLCASTRGGRGNQPQHFGDGTRLSIL.

The gene calls are TRBV9 and TRBJ2-1; TRBD2 matches at 7 bases. The V gene end was trimmed by 4 bases and the J gene end by 2 bases; junction bases not matched to a gene: 6. This CDR3 region has 15 residues. CDR1 and CDR2 from the germline V gene are SGDLS and YYNGEE. For the CDR3, the DNA is TGTGCCAGCAGCCCGCGGGAGTCACCCTACAATGAGCAGTTCTTC. Amino acid sequence: CASSPRESPYNEQFF.

The gene calls are TRBV3-1 (or the pseudogene TRBV3-2) and TRBJ1-1; TRBD1 might be the D (5 bases). The germline gives CDR1 LGHDT, CDR2 YNNKEL (reference sequence). The V end was cut by 0 bases, the J end by 11 bases, with 13 bases between. The CDR3 consists of 13 residues. The CDR3, as DNA: TGTGCCAGCAGCCAAGATGGTTGGGAGGGGGCTTTCTTT. It is translated as CASSQDGWEGAFF.

The gene calls are TRBV7-9 and TRBJ2-1, with D unclear. Germline V gene sequence: CDR1 SEHNR, CDR2 FQNEAQ (reference sequence). The CDR3 runs to 11 residues. Trimming pared 6 bases from V and 6 bases from J, leaving 6 bases between. CDR3 in DNA: TGTGCCAGCAGTCGGGTCAATGAGCAGTTCTTC. Its protein is CASSRVNEQFF.

This chain joins TRBV28 and TRBJ1-2; D uncertain. CDR3 length: 14 residues. The V end lost 2 bases, the J end lost 5 bases, and 12 bases lay between the germline ends. CDR1 is MDHEN, CDR2 SYDVKM, per germline. As DNA, the CDR3 is TGTGCCAGCAGTTTAGGCCCCCAAGTTTATGGCTACACCTTC. This gives the protein CASSLGPQVYGYTF.

The chain has TRBV7-2 and TRBJ2-1; 7 bases match TRBD1. Looked up from germline, CDR1 is SGHTA and CDR2 is FQGNSA. The V and J ends lost 5 bases and 7 bases, in that order; junction bases with no gene match: 14. This CDR3 has 16 amino acids. The CDR3 loop is CASSPRPGQQINEQFF. In nucleotides, the CDR3 is TGTGCCAGCAGCCCCAGGCCGGGACAGCAAATTAATGAGCAGTTCTTC.

The genes are TRBV27 and TRBJ2-1; 12 bases line up with TRBD2. With 1 base clipped from V and 4 bases from J, the junction kept 11 bases outside the gene matches. This CDR3 has 19 amino acids. CDR1 MNHEY and CDR2 SMNVEV come from the germline V gene (reference sequence). This CDR3 is CASSLYGVVGLAGYNEQFF. In DNA form, the CDR3 reads TGTGCCAGCAGTTTATATGGGGTTGTTGGACTAGCGGGATACAATGAGCAGTTCTTC.

The chain employs TRBV27 and TRBJ2-7; D possibly corresponds to TRBD1 (6 bases). The CDR3 loop spans 15 amino acids. Germline V gives CDR1 MNHEY, CDR2 SMNVEV (reference sequence). V was trimmed by 3 bases and J by 1 base, leaving 13 bases between them. Written as DNA, the CDR3 is TGTGCCAGCAGTTTCAGGGGATTAAGGTCCTACGAGCAGTACTTC. This sequence encodes CASSFRGLRSYEQYF.

The V and J genes are TRBV6-5 and TRBJ2-1; 9 bases agree with TRBD2. With 2 bases clipped from V and 8 bases from J, the junction kept 7 bases outside the gene matches. Germline V CDR1 and CDR2: MNHEY, SVGAGI. The CDR3 is 15 residues long. The CDR3 coding sequence is TGTGCCAGCAGTTACGACGCGGGGGGGCTAGATGAGCAGTTCTTC. Its protein product is CASSYDAGGLDEQFF.

This clone was recorded a few times. The chain carries TRBV7-8 and TRBJ2-7; 9 bases agree with TRBD2. CDR3 size: 14 residues. Germline V gene lookup returns CDR1 SGHVS and CDR2 FQNEAQ. V was pared by 5 bases and J by 2 bases, with 4 bases of the junction left unmatched. This CDR3 reads CASSRRTSAYEQYF. The DNA of the CDR3 is TGTGCCAGCAGCCGGAGGACTAGCGCCTACGAGCAGTACTTC.

The J gene is TRBJ1-1, the V gene TRBV2; TRBD1 matches 8 bases. With V trimmed by 6 bases and J by 3 bases, 12 bases remained unmatched. Germline lookup yields CDR1 SNHLY and CDR2 FYNNEI. CDR3 length equals 16 residues. The CDR3 DNA reads TGTGCCAGCAGGTCCGGACAGGGCTCATTGGACACTGAAGCTTTCTTT. Translating gives CASRSGQGSLDTEAFF.

CDR3 protein: CASSPSQLSNSPLHF. The CDR3 nucleotides read TGTGCCAGCTCACCTTCACAGTTATCTAATTCACCCCTCCACTTT. This chain uses TRBV18 with TRBJ1-6; no clear D. Per germline, CDR1 KGHSH and CDR2 LQKENI. Trimming removed 3 bases at V and 6 bases at J, with 12 bases between. CDR3 size: 15 residues.

The CDR3 DNA follows: TGTGCCAGCAGTTATTATGGTGGGGCAGGGCCCTACGAGCAGTACTTC. Translation: CASSYYGGAGPYEQYF. The V gene is TRBV27, the J gene TRBJ2-7, with D possibly matching TRBD1 (5 bases). The CDR3 runs 16 residues. V was cut by 4 bases and J by 2 bases, with 18 bases left in between. Germline V CDR1 and CDR2: MNHEY, SMNVEV (reference sequence).

V usage is TRBV7-8 and J usage is TRBJ2-7, with 9 nucleotides matching TRBD2. The CDR3 has 15 residues. Germline CDR1 SGHVS, CDR2 FQNEAQ. V lost 1 base, J lost 3 bases, and 4 bases stayed unmatched. The CDR3 nucleotides read TGTGCCAGCAGCTTAGTGCGGGAGGGAAACTACGAGCAGTACTTC. This encodes CASSLVREGNYEQYF.

This rearrangement joins TRBV6-2 or TRBV6-3 to TRBJ2-1, with 7 bases that match TRBD1. This CDR3 is built from 15 residues. The V gene's germline CDR1 is MNHEY and CDR2 SVGEGT. V shed 6 bases, J shed 9 bases, and the junction held 14 bases outside the gene matches. This CDR3 reads CASSPTGLSSAEQFF. The DNA for the CDR3 is TGTGCCAGCAGCCCGACAGGGTTATCATCGGCTGAGCAGTTCTTC.

As regards this clone: The sample holds other DNA sequences that translate to the same CDR3. The chain couples TRBV27 to TRBJ2-7; the D gene is possibly TRBD2 (6 bases). This CDR3 has 13 residues. Germline lookup yields CDR1 MNHEY and CDR2 SMNVEV (reference sequence). Trimming shortened V by 3 bases and J by 1 base, and 7 bases separated the two germline ends. CDR3 in amino acids: CASSFGGSYEQYF. CDR3 nucleotides: TGTGCCAGCAGTTTTGGGGGGTCCTACGAGCAGTACTTC.

The genes are TRBV4-1 and TRBJ2-7; 7 positions match TRBD1. Per the germline V gene, CDR1 is MGHRA and CDR2 is YSYEKL. The CDR3 sequence is 15 residues long. V dropped 1 base and J dropped 3; count of bases not matched to a gene: 6. CDR3 in amino acids: CASSQVAGTDYEQYF. The CDR3 bases are TGCGCCAGCAGCCAAGTGGCAGGGACAGACTACGAGCAGTACTTC.

The chain recombines TRBV19 with TRBJ1-6; D unresolved. Between the trimmed V and J ends, which lost 3 bases and 10 bases, there was a span of 13 bases. The CDR3 is 14 residues long. Germline V lookup: CDR1 LNHDA, CDR2 SQIVND (reference sequence). This CDR3 reads CASSMRREKSPLHF. The CDR3 DNA reads as TGTGCCAGTAGTATGAGGAGGGAAAAATCACCCCTCCACTTT.